This T cell receptor (beta chain) was sequenced for a study of response to subunit inactivated influenza vaccine. Findings of the study overall: Researchers suggested that each seasonal influenza vaccination recruits few new T cells.

Via MiXCR, TCRdb re-called the RT-PCR reads, giving one row per CDR3 protein. The data show 450,000 to 700,000 distinct CDR3 sequences, with 11% to 15% seen just once and 8.5% to 14% held by the top ten. This clonotype occurred many times. Its antigen is as yet unknown. The CDR3 is made up of 15 amino acids. Trimming removed 6 bases from V and 1 base from J, with 13 bases in between. Germline-derived CDR1 and CDR2 are SNHLY and FYNNEI. This rearrangement joins TRBV2 to TRBJ2-1, with D possibly being TRBD1 (6 bases). The clonotype was recovered from a man in his forties or fifties who received an inactivated influenza vaccine. The sample here was PBMCs from blood, taken 12 days after vaccination. The CDR3 bases are TGTGCCAGCAGCGCCACAGGGTCTTCCTACAATGAGCAGTTCTTC. Residues: CASSATGSSYNEQFF.